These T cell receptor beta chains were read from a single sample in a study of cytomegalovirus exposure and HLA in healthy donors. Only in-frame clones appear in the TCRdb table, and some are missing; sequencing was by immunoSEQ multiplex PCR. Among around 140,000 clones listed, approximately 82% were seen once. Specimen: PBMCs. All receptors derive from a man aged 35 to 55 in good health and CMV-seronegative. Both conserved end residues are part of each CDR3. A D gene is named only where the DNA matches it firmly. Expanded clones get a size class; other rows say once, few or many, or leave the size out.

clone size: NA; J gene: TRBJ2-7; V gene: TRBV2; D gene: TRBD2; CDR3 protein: CASGTSGTSYEQYF; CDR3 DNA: TGTGCCAGCGGGACTAGCGGAACCTCCTACGAGCAGTACTTC
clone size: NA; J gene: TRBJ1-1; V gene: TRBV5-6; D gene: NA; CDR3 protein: CASSLVGAGTEAFF; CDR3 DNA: TGTGCCAGCAGCTTGGTGGGGGCAGGAACTGAAGCTTTCTTT
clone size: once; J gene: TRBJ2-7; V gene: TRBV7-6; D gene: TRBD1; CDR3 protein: CASSGGDRGPEQYF; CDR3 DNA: TGTGCCAGCAGCGGGGGGGACAGGGGGCCCGAGCAGTACTTC
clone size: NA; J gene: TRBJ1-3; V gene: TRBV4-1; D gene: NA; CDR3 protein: CASSQDTPRVGNTIYF; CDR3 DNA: TGCGCCAGCAGCCAAGATACCCCCAGGGTTGGAAACACCATATATTTT
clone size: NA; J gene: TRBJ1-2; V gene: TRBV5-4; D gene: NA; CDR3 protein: CASSLVRGLGGYTF; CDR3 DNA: TGTGCCAGCAGCTTGGTCAGGGGTCTGGGTGGCTACACCTTC
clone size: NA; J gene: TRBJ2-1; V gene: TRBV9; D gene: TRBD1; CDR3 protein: CASSGRDSRDEQFF; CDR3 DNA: TGTGCCAGCAGCGGCCGGGACAGTCGCGATGAGCAGTTCTTC
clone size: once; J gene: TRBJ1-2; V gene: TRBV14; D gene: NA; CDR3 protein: CASGLGGSYTF; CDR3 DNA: TGTGCCAGCGGCCTCGGCGGATCATACACCTTC
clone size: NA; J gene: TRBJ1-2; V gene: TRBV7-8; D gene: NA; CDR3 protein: CASSLPRRLAGRKGGYTF; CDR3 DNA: TGTGCCAGCAGCTTACCCAGGCGGTTGGCTGGGAGGAAGGGCGGCTACACCTTC
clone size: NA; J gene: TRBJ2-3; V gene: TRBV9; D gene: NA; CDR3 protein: CASSVGLGDFPSTDTQYF; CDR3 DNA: TGTGCCAGCAGCGTAGGATTGGGGGACTTTCCGAGCACAGATACGCAGTATTTT
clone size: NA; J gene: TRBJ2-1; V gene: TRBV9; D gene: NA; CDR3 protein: CASSVVLGSEQFF; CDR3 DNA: TGTGCCAGCAGCGTAGTTTTGGGCTCTGAGCAGTTCTTC
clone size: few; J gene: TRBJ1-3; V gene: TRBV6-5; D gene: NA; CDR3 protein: CASSYSQGFGNTIYF; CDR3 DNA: TGTGCCAGCAGTTACTCACAGGGATTTGGAAACACCATATATTTT
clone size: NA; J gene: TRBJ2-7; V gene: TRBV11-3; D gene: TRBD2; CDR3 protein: CASSSSLAGDHEQYF; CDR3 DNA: TGTGCCAGCAGCTCTTCACTAGCGGGAGACCACGAGCAGTACTTC
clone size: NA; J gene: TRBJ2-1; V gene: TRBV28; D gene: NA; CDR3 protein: CASSLSGRTYNEQFF; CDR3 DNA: TGTGCCAGCAGTTTATCAGGGAGGACCTACAATGAGCAGTTCTTC
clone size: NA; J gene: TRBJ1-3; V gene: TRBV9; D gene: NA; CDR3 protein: CASSGRGGQSKGNTIYF; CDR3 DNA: TGTGCCAGCAGTGGGCGAGGTGGACAGTCGAAGGGAAACACCATATATTTT
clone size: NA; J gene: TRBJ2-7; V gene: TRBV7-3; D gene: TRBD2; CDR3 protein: CASSLTSGRTGEQYF; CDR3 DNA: TGTGCCAGCAGCTTAACGAGCGGGAGGACGGGAGAGCAGTACTTC
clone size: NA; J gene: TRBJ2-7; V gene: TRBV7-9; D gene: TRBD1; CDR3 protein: CASSLTGAVNEQYF; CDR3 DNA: TGTGCCAGCAGCTTAACAGGGGCGGTCAACGAGCAGTACTTC
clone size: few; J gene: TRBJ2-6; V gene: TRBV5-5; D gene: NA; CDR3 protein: CASSLARISGANVLTF; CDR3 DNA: TGTGCCAGCAGCTTGGCGCGGATCTCTGGGGCCAACGTCCTGACTTTC
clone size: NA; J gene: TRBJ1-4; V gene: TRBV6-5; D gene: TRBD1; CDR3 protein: CATPRGDRGEKLFF; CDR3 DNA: TGTGCCACCCCAAGGGGGGACAGGGGTGAAAAACTGTTTTTT
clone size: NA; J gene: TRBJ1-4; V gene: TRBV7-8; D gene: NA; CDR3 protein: CASSPGIEKLFF; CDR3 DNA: TGTGCCAGCAGCCCAGGGATTGAAAAACTGTTTTTT
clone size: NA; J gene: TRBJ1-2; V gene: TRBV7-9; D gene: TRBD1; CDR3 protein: CASSLAKGAFDGYTF; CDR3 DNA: TGTGCCAGCAGCTTAGCGAAGGGGGCATTTGATGGCTACACCTTC
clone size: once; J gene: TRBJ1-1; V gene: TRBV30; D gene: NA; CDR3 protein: CAWSPGLGTEAFF; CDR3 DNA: TGTGCCTGGAGCCCGGGTCTTGGGACTGAAGCTTTCTTT
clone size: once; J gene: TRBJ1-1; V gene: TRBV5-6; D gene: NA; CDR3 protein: CASSLEGLWTEAFF; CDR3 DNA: TGTGCCAGCAGCTTGGAGGGGCTTTGGACTGAAGCTTTCTTT
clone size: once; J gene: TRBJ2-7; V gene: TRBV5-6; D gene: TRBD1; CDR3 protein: CASSWGQGSYEQYF; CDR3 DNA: TGTGCCAGCAGCTGGGGACAGGGCTCCTACGAGCAGTACTTC